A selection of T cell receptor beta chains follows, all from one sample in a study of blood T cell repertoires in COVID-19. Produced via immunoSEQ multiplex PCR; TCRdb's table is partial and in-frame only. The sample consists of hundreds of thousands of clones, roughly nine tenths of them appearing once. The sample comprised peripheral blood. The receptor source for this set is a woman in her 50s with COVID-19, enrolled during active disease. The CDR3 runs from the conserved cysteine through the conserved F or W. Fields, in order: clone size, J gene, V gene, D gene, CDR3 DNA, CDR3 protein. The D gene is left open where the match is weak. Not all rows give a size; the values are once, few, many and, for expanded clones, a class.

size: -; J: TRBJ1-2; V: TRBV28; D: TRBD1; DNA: TGTGCCAGCAGTTTACAGACAGGGACGCCTGGCTACACCTTC; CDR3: CASSLQTGTPGYTF
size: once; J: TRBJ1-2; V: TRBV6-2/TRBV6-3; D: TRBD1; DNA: TGTGCCAGCAGTTACCAGGCAGGGACAGGTGGCTACACCTTC; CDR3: CASSYQAGTGGYTF
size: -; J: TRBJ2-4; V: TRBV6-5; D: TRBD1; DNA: TGTGCCAGCAGTTGGGGACAGGGGGCGCGAGACATTCAGTACTTC; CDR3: CASSWGQGARDIQYF
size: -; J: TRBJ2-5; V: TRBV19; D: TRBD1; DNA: TGTGCCAGTAGTGACAGGGGCCCGACCCAGTACTTC; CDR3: CASSDRGPTQYF
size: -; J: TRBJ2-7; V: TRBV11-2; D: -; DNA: TGTGCCAGCAGCCTAGGAGGGGGGGCCTACGAGCAGTACTTC; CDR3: CASSLGGGAYEQYF
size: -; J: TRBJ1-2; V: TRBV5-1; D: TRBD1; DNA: TGCGCCAGCAGGCCCGGGACAGGGGATCGAGGTGGCTACACCTTC; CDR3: CASRPGTGDRGGYTF
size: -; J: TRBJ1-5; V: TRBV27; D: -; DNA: TGTGCCAGCAGTCCCCATGGGGCAGGGCAAAATCAGCCCCAGCATTTT; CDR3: CASSPHGAGQNQPQHF
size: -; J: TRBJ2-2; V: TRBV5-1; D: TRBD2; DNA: TGCGCCAGTTTGCCGGGACTAGGGCGGACCGGGGAGCTGTTTTTT; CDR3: CASLPGLGRTGELFF
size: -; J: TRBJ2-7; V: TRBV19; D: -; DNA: TGTGCCAGTAGTAACAGGGACCACTACGAGCAGTACTTC; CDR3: CASSNRDHYEQYF
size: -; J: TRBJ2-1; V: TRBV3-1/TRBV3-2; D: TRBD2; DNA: TGTGCCAGCAGCCAAGGTGGGCGGGGGGGCCCGAAGTTCTTC; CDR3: CASSQGGRGGPKFF
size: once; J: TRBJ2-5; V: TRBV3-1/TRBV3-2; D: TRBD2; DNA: TGTGCCAGCAGCCAAGATCGGGGTGAGCTAGCGGGGGGAAAAGAGACCCAGTACTTC; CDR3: CASSQDRGELAGGKETQYF
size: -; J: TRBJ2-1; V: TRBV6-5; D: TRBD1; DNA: TGTGCCAGCAGTTATTCCGGGACAGGGACTAATGAGCAGTTCTTC; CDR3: CASSYSGTGTNEQFF
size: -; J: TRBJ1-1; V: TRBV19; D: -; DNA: TGTGCCAGCCAATGGGTGACAGGGAACACTGAAGCTTTCTTT; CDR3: CASQWVTGNTEAFF
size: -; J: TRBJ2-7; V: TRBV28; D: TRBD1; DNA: TGTGCCAGCCGGGACAGGGTAAACGAGCAGTACTTC; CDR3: CASRDRVNEQYF
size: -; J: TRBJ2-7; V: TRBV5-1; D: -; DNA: TGCGCCAGCAGCTTGGACAATTACGAGCAGTACTTC; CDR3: CASSLDNYEQYF
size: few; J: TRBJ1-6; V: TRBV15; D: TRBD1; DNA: TGTGCCACCAGCAGAGTTAGACAGGGAGGATCACCCCTCCACTTT; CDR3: CATSRVRQGGSPLHF
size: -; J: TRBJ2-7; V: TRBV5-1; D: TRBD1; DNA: TGCGCCAGCAGCTTGGGGTTACCGGGACAGCGGTTCTACGAGCAGTACTTC; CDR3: CASSLGLPGQRFYEQYF
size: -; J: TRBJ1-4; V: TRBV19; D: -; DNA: TGTGCCAGTAGCACCGGGACATTCGATGAAAAACTGTTTTTT; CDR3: CASSTGTFDEKLFF
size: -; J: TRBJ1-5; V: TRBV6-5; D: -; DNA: TGTGCCAGCAGCAAAGGGACGGGGGAAATACAGCCCCAGCATTTT; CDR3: CASSKGTGEIQPQHF
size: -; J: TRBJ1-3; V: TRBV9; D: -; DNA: TGTGCCAGCAGCGTAGATGGACACTCTGGAAACACCATATATTTT; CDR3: CASSVDGHSGNTIYF
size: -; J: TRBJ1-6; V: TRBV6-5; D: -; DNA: TGTGCCAGCACCGGGACTGACCTTTATAATTCACCCCTCCACTTT; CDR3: CASTGTDLYNSPLHF
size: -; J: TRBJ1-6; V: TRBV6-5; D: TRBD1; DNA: TGTGCCAGCGGGGACAGGGAGGATTCACCCCTCCACTTT; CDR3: CASGDREDSPLHF
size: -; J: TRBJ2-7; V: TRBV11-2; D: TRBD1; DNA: TGTGCCAGCAGCTCCGGACAGGTCCGACCCCAGTACTTC; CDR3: CASSSGQVRPQYF
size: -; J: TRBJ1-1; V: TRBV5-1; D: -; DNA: TGCGCCAGCCGGGAAATAGTGAACACTGAAGCTTTCTTT; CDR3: CASREIVNTEAFF
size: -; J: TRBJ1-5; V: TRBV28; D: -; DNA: TGTGCCAGCAGTTTAACAGGAGTTAACAATCAGCCCCAGCATTTT; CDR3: CASSLTGVNNQPQHF
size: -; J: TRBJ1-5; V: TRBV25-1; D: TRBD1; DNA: TGTGCCAGCAGTGAAACAGGGGGAAATCAGCCCCAGCATTTT; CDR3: CASSETGGNQPQHF
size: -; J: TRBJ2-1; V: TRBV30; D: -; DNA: TGTGCCTGGAGTGCGTGGGACACGATCTACAATGAGCAGTTCTTC; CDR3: CAWSAWDTIYNEQFF
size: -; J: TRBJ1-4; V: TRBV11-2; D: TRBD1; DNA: TGTGCCAGCAGCTTAGAGGGGCCGGGACAGGCTAATGAAAAACTGTTTTTT; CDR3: CASSLEGPGQANEKLFF
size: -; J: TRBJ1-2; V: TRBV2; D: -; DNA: TGTGCCAGCAGTGATACTGGGGCGCGGGGCTACACCTTC; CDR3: CASSDTGARGYTF
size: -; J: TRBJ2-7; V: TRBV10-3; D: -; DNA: TGTGCCATCAGTGACCCTCGGGACACCCTCTACGAGCAGTACTTC; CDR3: CAISDPRDTLYEQYF
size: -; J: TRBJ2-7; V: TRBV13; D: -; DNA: TGTGCCAGCAGCCACTTAGAGTCCGAGCAGTACTTC; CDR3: CASSHLESEQYF
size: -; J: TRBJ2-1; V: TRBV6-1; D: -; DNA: TGTGCCAGCAGTGAATTCAGTACAGGGACCTACAATGAGCAGTTCTTC; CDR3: CASSEFSTGTYNEQFF